The clone carrying this T cell receptor beta chain has a handful of counts. Sequencing used immunoSEQ multiplex PCR; TCRdb keeps in-frame clones, though not all of them. Counted here are some 180,000 clones, around 76% occurring once; the ten biggest clones make up around 8%. This record comes from a study of blood T cell repertoires in COVID-19. Across the study: Collection of acute and convalescent COVID-19 samples took place in the United States, Italy and Spain.

The CDR3 is 14 amino acids. Germline CDR1 and CDR2: LGHNA and YNFKEQ. The junction had 3 bases not matched to a gene; V was cut back by 3 bases and J by 13 bases. The Seattle patients, enrolled during active infection, were followed longitudinally. The rearrangement joins TRBV4-2 to TRBJ2-1; 16 nucleotides align to TRBD2. Sequences were obtained from peripheral blood. This TCR came from an older woman with COVID-19, enrolled during active disease. CDR3 bases: TGTGCCAGCAGCCAGGGGACTAGCGGGAGGGTACAGTTCTTC. Amino acids: CASSQGTSGRVQFF.